These T cell receptor beta chains were read from a single sample in a study of T cells in Graves' hyperthyroidism and ophthalmopathy. Each CDR3 protein is one row after TCRdb ran MiXCR on the multiplex PCR reads. The sample yields 300,000 to 450,000 distinct CDR3 sequences, 25% seen once. The specimen was blood. The receptors originated from a man between 45 and 60 years old with Graves' hyperthyroidism. The CDR3 runs from the conserved cysteine through the conserved F or W. A D gene is named only where the DNA matches it firmly. Rows may omit the clone size; those that give it use once, few, many or a size class.

clone_size j_call v_call d_call cdr3_aa cdr3_nt
many TRBJ2-7 TRBV2 NA CASRNAYEQYF TGTGCCAGCAGAAACGCCTACGAGCAGTACTTC
NA TRBJ1-2 TRBV7-9 NA CASSHQGDYGYTF TGTGCCAGCAGCCATCAGGGTGACTATGGCTACACCTTC
NA TRBJ1-1 TRBV20-1 TRBD1 CSAREQGASEAFF TGCAGTGCTAGAGAACAGGGGGCGTCTGAAGCTTTCTTT
NA TRBJ1-2 TRBV5-6 TRBD1 CASSRDRRYGYTF TGTGCCAGCAGCCGGGACAGGCGTTATGGCTACACCTTC
NA TRBJ1-5 TRBV12-3/TRBV12-4 NA CASSFWGIGSNQPQHF TGTGCCAGCAGTTTTTGGGGGATCGGGAGCAATCAGCCCCAGCATTTT
many TRBJ1-1 TRBV12-3/TRBV12-4 TRBD1 CASSPRQGQAFF TGTGCCAGCAGTCCAAGACAGGGCCAAGCTTTCTTT
many TRBJ1-5 TRBV5-1 NA CASSLEGGSGQPQHF TGCGCCAGCAGCTTGGAAGGGGGGTCGGGACAGCCCCAGCATTTT
few TRBJ2-5 TRBV28 NA CASSEVKAPETQYF TGTGCCAGCAGTGAAGTCAAGGCCCCGGAGACCCAGTACTTC
NA TRBJ1-2 TRBV6-5 NA CASSYGQLYGYTF TGTGCCAGCAGTTACGGGCAGCTCTATGGCTACACCTTC
once TRBJ2-1 TRBV11-2 TRBD2 CASSLWSSGRTNEQFF TGTGCCAGCAGCTTATGGTCCAGCGGGAGGACTAATGAGCAGTTCTTC
few TRBJ2-7 TRBV5-1 NA CASSLYTSSYEQYF TGCGCCAGCAGCTTGTACACGAGCTCCTACGAGCAGTACTTC
few TRBJ2-4 TRBV11-2 TRBD2 CASSVGGSGAKNIQYF TGTGCCAGCAGCGTGGGAGGGTCGGGAGCCAAAAACATTCAGTACTTC
NA TRBJ2-1 TRBV3-1 TRBD2 CASSFGDGRTSAYEQFF TGTGCCAGCAGCTTCGGTGACGGTCGGACTAGTGCGTATGAGCAGTTCTTC
few TRBJ2-1 TRBV9 TRBD1 CASSVVPGGAYNEQFF TGTGCCAGCAGCGTAGTCCCAGGGGGCGCCTACAATGAGCAGTTCTTC
NA TRBJ2-6 TRBV29-1 NA CSVSGSSGANVLTF TGCAGCGTGAGCGGAAGCTCTGGGGCCAACGTCCTGACTTTC
NA TRBJ2-5 TRBV19 TRBD1 CASSIGARGQQETQYF TGTGCCAGTAGTATAGGGGCCAGGGGGCAACAAGAGACCCAGTACTTC
NA TRBJ2-5 TRBV30 NA CAWGSGVQETQYF TGTGCCTGGGGATCAGGGGTCCAAGAGACCCAGTACTTC
many TRBJ2-1 TRBV20-1 TRBD2 CSAISSGRDNEQFF TGCAGTGCCATAAGCAGCGGGAGGGACAATGAGCAGTTCTTC
NA TRBJ2-4 TRBV19 NA CASSIDPKNIQYF TGTGCCAGTAGTATAGACCCCAAAAACATTCAGTACTTC
NA TRBJ2-2 TRBV30 TRBD2 CAWKKAGGGTGELFF TGTGCCTGGAAAAAGGCGGGAGGAGGCACCGGGGAGCTGTTTTTT
few TRBJ1-6 TRBV6-5 NA CASSYPAGMNSPLHF TGTGCCAGCAGTTACCCAGCAGGGATGAATTCACCCCTCCACTTT
many TRBJ2-1 TRBV10-3 NA CAISEINLLYNEQFF TGTGCCATCAGTGAAATTAACCTCCTTTACAATGAGCAGTTCTTC
many TRBJ2-7 TRBV7-9 TRBD1 CASSTGQGTYEQYF TGTGCCAGCAGCACAGGACAGGGGACCTACGAGCAGTACTTC
many TRBJ2-7 TRBV11-2 NA CASSFRDPDLYEQYF TGTGCCAGCAGCTTCCGGGACCCAGATCTCTACGAGCAGTACTTC
few TRBJ2-1 TRBV20-1 TRBD2 CSARDYGGRSPNEQFF TGCAGTGCTAGAGATTACGGCGGGAGGTCCCCCAATGAGCAGTTCTTC
NA TRBJ1-1 TRBV5-1 TRBD1 CASSFRQGTEAFF TGCGCCAGCAGCTTTCGACAGGGCACTGAAGCTTTCTTT
NA TRBJ2-4 TRBV6-1 NA CASSEIRQAGAKNIQYF TGTGCCAGCAGCGAAATACGGCAGGCGGGAGCCAAAAACATTCAGTACTTC
few TRBJ1-2 TRBV10-3 TRBD1 CAISVAGTVPYGYTF TGTGCCATCAGTGTTGCCGGGACAGTACCCTATGGCTACACCTTC
many TRBJ2-5 TRBV12-3/TRBV12-4 NA CASMDSLQETQYF TGTGCCAGCATGGACAGCCTTCAAGAGACCCAGTACTTC
many TRBJ2-3 TRBV20-1 NA CSALLWGPKDTQYF TGCAGTGCCCTTTTGTGGGGGCCCAAGGATACGCAGTATTTT
many TRBJ2-7 TRBV7-6 NA CASSLIGGGNEQYF TGTGCCAGCAGCTTAATTGGGGGCGGGAACGAGCAGTACTTC
few TRBJ2-1 TRBV20-1 TRBD2 CSARKFMGSGNNEQFF TGCAGTGCTAGAAAGTTTATGGGTAGCGGGAACAATGAGCAGTTCTTC
NA TRBJ2-1 TRBV11-3 TRBD1 CASSKTGTGDYNEQFF TGTGCCAGCAGCAAAACCGGGACAGGAGACTACAATGAGCAGTTCTTC
NA TRBJ2-7 TRBV7-3 NA CASRWEDEQYF TGTGCCAGCCGCTGGGAGGACGAGCAGTACTTC
NA TRBJ1-1 TRBV7-2 NA CASSLRTTLRTEAFF TGTGCCAGCAGCTTACGGACTACCCTTCGGACTGAAGCTTTCTTT
many TRBJ2-5 TRBV11-2 NA CASSLVELARGETQYF TGTGCCAGCAGCTTAGTGGAGCTAGCGCGAGGGGAGACCCAGTACTTC
many TRBJ2-7 TRBV28 NA CASSLGYEQYF TGTGCCAGCAGCTTAGGGTACGAGCAGTACTTC
NA TRBJ2-3 TRBV9 NA CASSAGTGTDTQYF TGTGCCAGCAGTGCCGGGACGGGCACAGATACGCAGTATTTT
many TRBJ2-7 TRBV28 NA CASSNSAYSYEQYF TGTGCCAGCAGCAACAGCGCCTACTCCTACGAGCAGTACTTC
many TRBJ1-1 TRBV28 NA CATTGGMNTEAFF TGTGCCACCACCGGGGGGATGAACACTGAAGCTTTCTTT
NA TRBJ2-5 TRBV3-1 NA CASSRASSQETQYF TGTGCCAGCAGCCGAGCTAGCAGCCAAGAGACCCAGTACTTC
few TRBJ2-3 TRBV7-9 TRBD2 CASSQTSGYTDTQYF TGTGCCAGCAGCCAGACTAGCGGTTACACAGATACGCAGTATTTT
many TRBJ1-2 TRBV3-1 TRBD1 CATRQGTGGYTF TGTGCCACCAGACAGGGGACAGGCGGCTACACCTTC
NA TRBJ2-3 TRBV28 NA CASSSGPGGLGNTQYF TGTGCCAGCAGTTCGGGACCTGGGGGCCTAGGGAATACGCAGTATTTT
many TRBJ2-3 TRBV7-2 NA CASSLSGRGTDTQYF TGTGCCAGCAGTTTATCTGGGCGGGGCACAGATACGCAGTATTTT
few TRBJ1-3 TRBV7-8 NA CASSPRGSGNTIYF TGTGCCAGCAGCCCCCGCGGCTCCGGAAACACCATATATTTT
once TRBJ1-4 TRBV7-9 NA CASSLVVGRTNEKLFF TGTGCCAGCAGCTTAGTTGTTGGAAGGACTAATGAAAAACTGTTTTTT
NA TRBJ2-7 TRBV6-1 TRBD2 CASPKARLAGANEQYF TGTGCCAGCCCAAAGGCGAGGCTAGCGGGAGCTAACGAGCAGTACTTC
few TRBJ2-3 TRBV2 TRBD2 CASRGTSGADTQYF TGTGCCAGCAGGGGGACTAGCGGGGCAGATACGCAGTATTTT
NA TRBJ1-5 TRBV28 NA CASSLRLYGNQPQHF TGTGCCAGCAGTTTAAGACTCTATGGCAATCAGCCCCAGCATTTT